The T cell receptor beta chain described here comes from a study of Ad26.COV2.S vaccination and SARS-CoV-2 variants. On the study more broadly: Ad26.COV2.S, an intramuscular injection, was given once or twice 56 days apart.

Notes on this clone: Antigen unknown.

Regarding the study as a whole: While placebo recipients had lower spike-specific TCR breadth, vaccine recipients had more. Vaccine and placebo recipients had similar non-spike TCR breadth.

Trimming left V 4 bases short and J 4 bases short, with 13 bases between. The CDR3 sequence is 14 residues long. Germline V gene data show CDR1 as MGHRA and CDR2 as YSYEKL. As for treatment: around 19 received Ad26.COV2.S at low or high dose, single or two shots; 5 received placebo; per-sample allocation not given. The study sampled participants on day 63 after the first vaccine or placebo injection. Boston hosted the donor, who was an adult aged 18-55 years. Clones were sequenced by immunoSEQ multiplex PCR, and TCRdb holds only the in-frame ones, with some missing. This sample has hundreds of thousands of clones, with about 89% found just once.

The genes are TRBV4-1 and TRBJ2-5, with no clear D. The source was peripheral blood, collected in a trial of Ad26.COV2.S vaccine versus placebo. The sequence was obtained from a person aged 18-65 years who received the Ad26.COV2.S COVID-19 vaccine or a placebo. DNA for the CDR3: TGCGCCAGCAGCCTCCAACACCTTATAGAGACCCAGTACTTC. Protein product: CASSLQHLIETQYF.